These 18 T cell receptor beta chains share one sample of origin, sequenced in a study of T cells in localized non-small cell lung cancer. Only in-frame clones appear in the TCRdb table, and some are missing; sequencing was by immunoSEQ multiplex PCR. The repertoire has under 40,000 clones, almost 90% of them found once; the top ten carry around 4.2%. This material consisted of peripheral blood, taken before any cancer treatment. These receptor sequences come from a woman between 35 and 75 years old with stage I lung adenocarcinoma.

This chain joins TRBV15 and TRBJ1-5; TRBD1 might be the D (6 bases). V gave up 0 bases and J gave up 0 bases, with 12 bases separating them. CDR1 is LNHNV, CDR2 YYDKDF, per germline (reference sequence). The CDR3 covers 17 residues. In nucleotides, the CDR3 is TGTGCCACCAGCAGAGATCGGGACATTTTTAGCAATCAGCCCCAGCATTTT. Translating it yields CATSRDRDIFSNQPQHF.

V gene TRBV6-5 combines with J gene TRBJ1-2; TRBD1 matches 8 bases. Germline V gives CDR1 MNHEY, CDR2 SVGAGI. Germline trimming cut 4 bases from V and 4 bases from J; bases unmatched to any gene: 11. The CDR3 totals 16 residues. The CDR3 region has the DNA TGTGCCAGCAGTTGGGTTTCCGGGACAGGCTTCTATGGCTACACCTTC. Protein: CASSWVSGTGFYGYTF.

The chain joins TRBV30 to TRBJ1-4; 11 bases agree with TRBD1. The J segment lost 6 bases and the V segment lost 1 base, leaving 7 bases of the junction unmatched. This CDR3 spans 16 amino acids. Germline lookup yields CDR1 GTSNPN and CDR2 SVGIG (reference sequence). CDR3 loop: CAWSAGDRGVDEKLFF. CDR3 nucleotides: TGTGCCTGGAGTGCCGGGGACAGGGGGGTTGATGAAAAACTGTTTTTT.

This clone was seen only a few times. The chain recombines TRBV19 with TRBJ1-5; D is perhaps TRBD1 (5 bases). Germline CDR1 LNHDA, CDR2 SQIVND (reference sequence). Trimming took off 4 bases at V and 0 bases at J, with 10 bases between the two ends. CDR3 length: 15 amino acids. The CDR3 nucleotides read TGTGCCAGTAGTAAGACAGCTTATAGCAATCAGCCCCAGCATTTT. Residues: CASSKTAYSNQPQHF.

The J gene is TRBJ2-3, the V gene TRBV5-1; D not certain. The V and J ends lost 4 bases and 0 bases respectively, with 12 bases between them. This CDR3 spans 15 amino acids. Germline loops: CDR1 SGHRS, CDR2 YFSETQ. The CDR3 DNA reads TGCGCCAGCAGCCCCCTGGTGACTAGCACAGATACGCAGTATTTT. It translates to CASSPLVTSTDTQYF.

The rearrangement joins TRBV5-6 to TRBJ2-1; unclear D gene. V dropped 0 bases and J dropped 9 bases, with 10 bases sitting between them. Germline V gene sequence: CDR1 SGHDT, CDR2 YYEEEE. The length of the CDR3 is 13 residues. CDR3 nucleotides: TGTGCCAGCAGCTTGGGTCGGGCGACTGAGCAGTTCTTC. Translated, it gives CASSLGRATEQFF. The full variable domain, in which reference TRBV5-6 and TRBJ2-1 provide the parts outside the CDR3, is DAGVTQSPTHLIKTRGQQVTLRCSPKSGHDTVSWYQQALGQGPQFIFQYYEEEERQRGNFPDRFSGHQFPNYSSELNVNALLLGDSALYLCASSLGRATEQFFGPGTRLTVL.

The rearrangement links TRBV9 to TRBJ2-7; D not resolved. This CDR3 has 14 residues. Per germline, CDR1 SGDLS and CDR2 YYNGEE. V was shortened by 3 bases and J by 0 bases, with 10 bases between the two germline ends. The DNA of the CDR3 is TGTGCCAGCAGCGAGGGCCTTTTCTCCTACGAGCAGTACTTC. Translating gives CASSEGLFSYEQYF.

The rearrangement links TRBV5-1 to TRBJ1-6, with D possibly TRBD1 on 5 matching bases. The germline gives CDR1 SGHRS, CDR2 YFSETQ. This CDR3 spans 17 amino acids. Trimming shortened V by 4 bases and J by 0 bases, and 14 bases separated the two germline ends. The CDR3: CASSLSRGGSYNSPLHF. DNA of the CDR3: TGCGCCAGCAGCCTCTCGCGTGGGGGCTCCTATAATTCACCCCTCCACTTT.

The CDR3 DNA reads TGTGCCAGCAGCTATGGGACCTCCCTCCCCTACGAGCAGTACTTC. It specifies CASSYGTSLPYEQYF. The rearrangement links TRBV2 to TRBJ2-7; D possibly matches TRBD1 or TRBD2 (5 bases each). CDR1 is SNHLY and CDR2 is FYNNEI in the germline V gene. This CDR3 is 15 amino acids long. With 6 bases removed from V and 2 bases from J, the gap between germline ends came to 17 bases.

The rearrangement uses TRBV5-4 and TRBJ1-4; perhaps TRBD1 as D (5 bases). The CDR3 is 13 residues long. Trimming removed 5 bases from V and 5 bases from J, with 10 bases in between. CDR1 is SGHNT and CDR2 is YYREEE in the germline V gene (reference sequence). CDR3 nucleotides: TGTGCCAGCAGGGATCAGGGAAATGAAAAACTGTTTTTT. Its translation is CASRDQGNEKLFF.

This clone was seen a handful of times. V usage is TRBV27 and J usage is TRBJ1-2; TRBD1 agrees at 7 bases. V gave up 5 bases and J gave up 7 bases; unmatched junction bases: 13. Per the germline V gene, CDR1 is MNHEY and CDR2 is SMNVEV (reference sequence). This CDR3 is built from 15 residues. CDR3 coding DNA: TGTGCCAGCAGTCCAGGGACAGTATCAATTGGTGGCTACACCTTC. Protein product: CASSPGTVSIGGYTF.

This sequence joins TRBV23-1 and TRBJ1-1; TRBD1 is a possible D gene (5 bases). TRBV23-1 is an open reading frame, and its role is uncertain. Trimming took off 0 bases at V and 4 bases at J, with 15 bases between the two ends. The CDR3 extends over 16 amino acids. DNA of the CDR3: TGCGCCAGCAGTCAATCTGCGGGGGATTGCTCCACTGAAGCTTTCTTT. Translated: CASSQSAGDCSTEAFF.

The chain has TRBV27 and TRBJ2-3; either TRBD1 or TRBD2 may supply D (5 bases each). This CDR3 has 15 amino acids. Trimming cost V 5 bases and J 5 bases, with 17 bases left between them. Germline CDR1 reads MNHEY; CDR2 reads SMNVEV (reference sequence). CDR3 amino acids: CASSLIGEIVDTQYF. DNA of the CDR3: TGTGCCAGCAGTCTCATAGGGGAGATTGTAGATACGCAGTATTTT.

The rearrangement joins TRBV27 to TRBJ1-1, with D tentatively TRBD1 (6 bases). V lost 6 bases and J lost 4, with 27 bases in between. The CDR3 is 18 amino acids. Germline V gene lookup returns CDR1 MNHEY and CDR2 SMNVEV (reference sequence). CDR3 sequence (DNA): TGTGCCAGCAGATCCTTCGCGCGGGATTTCCGGGACACCACTGAAGCTTTCTTT. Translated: CASRSFARDFRDTTEAFF.

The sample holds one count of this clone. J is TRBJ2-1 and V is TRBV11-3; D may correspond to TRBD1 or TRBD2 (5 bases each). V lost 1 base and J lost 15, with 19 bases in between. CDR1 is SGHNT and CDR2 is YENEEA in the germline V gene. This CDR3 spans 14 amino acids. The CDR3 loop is CASSLGPGDADRFF. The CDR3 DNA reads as TGTGCCAGCAGCTTAGGACCCGGGGACGCCGACCGGTTCTTC.

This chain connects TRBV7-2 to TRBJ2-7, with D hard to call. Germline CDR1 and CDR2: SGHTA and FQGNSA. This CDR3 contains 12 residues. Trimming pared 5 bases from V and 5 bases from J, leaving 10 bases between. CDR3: CASSTGPNEQYF. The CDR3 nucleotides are TGTGCCAGCAGCACCGGGCCCAACGAGCAGTACTTC.

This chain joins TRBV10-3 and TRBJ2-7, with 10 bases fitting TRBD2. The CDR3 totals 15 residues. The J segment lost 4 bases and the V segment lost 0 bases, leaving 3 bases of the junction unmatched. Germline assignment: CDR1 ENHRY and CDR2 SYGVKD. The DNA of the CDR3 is TGTGCCATCAGTGAGTCTAGCGGGGGGCGGTACGAGCAGTACTTC. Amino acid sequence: CAISESSGGRYEQYF.

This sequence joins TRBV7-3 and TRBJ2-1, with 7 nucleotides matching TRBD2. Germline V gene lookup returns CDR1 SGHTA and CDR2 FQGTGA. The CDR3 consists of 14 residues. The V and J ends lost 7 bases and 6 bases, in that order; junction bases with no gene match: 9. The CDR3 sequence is CASTVGGSSNEQFF. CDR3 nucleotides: TGTGCCAGCACCGTGGGCGGGAGTAGCAATGAGCAGTTCTTC.